This TCR beta chain was observed in a study of T cells in localized non-small cell lung cancer. Study-wide results and limits: There was higher T cell clonality in uninvolved adjacent lung than in tumor, and it was highest there. Multi-region tumor sequencing was not done, so intratumor heterogeneity could not be excluded. Longer overall survival accompanied higher blood T cell density.

Only one count was recorded for this clone. Its specificity is not known. Trimming removed 3 bases from V and 5 bases from J, with 13 bases in between. Germline V gives CDR1 SGHVS, CDR2 FNYEAQ. The CDR3 sequence is 14 residues long. TCRdb's table, derived via immunoSEQ multiplex PCR, lists solely in-frame clones and lacks some. Of more than 30,000 clones detected, about nine tenths appear once; the ten largest clones hold around a sixth. The chain has TRBV7-6 and TRBJ1-1; D not certain. The sequencing used peripheral blood mononuclear cells, collected before any cancer treatment. The receptor was derived from a man aged 35 to 70 with stage III lung adenocarcinoma. CDR3 sequence: CASSLRATGTEAFF. The CDR3 DNA is TGTGCCAGCAGCTTGAGGGCAACGGGGACTGAAGCTTTCTTT. Full variable domain (remainder filled in from reference TRBV7-6 and TRBJ1-1): GAGVSQSPRYKVTKRGQDVALRCDPISGHVSLYWYRQALGQGPEFLTYFNYEAQQDKSGLPNDRFSAERPEGSISTLTIQRTEQRDSAMYRCASSLRATGTEAFFGQGTRLTVV.